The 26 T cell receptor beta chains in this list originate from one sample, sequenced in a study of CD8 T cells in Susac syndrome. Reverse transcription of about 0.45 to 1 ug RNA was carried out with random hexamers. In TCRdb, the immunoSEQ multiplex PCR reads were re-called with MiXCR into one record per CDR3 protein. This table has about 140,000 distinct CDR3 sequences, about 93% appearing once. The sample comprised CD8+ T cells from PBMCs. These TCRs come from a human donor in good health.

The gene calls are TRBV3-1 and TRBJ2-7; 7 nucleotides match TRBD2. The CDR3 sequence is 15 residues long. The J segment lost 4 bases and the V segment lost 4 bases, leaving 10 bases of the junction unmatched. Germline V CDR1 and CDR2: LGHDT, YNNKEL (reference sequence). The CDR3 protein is CASSPRGGARYEQYF. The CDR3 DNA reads TGTGCCAGCAGCCCGAGGGGAGGGGCGAGGTACGAGCAGTACTTC.

The CDR3 region has the DNA TGTGCCAGTAGCCCGGGACTAGCGATAAGGAGCTCCTACAATGAGCAGTTCTTC. Amino acids: CASSPGLAIRSSYNEQFF. This rearrangement joins TRBV19 to TRBJ2-1, with 10 bases fitting TRBD2. V lost 6 bases and J lost 0; bases outside the gene matches: 11. Germline V gene lookup returns CDR1 LNHDA and CDR2 SQIVND (reference sequence). This CDR3 is 18 amino acids long.

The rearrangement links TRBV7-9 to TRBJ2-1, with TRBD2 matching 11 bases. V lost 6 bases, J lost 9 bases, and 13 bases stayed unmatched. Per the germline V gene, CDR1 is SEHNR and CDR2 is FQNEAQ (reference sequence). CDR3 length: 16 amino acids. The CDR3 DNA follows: TGTGCCAGCAGTCCGAAGACTAGCGGGAAAGGAGGTGAGCAGTTCTTC. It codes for CASSPKTSGKGGEQFF.

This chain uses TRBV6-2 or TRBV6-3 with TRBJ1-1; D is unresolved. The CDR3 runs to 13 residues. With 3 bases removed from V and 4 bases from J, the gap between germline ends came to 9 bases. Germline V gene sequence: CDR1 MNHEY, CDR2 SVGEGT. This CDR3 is CASSYGSSTEAFF. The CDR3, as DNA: TGTGCCAGCAGTTATGGCAGCAGCACTGAAGCTTTCTTT.

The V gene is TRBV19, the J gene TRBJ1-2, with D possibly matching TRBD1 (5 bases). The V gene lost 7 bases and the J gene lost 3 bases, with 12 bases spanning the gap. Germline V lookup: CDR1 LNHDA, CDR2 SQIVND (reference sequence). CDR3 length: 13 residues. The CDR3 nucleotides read TGTGCCAGTACCGCCGGGGCGTACTATGGCTACACCTTC. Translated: CASTAGAYYGYTF.

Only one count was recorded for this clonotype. The CDR3 here is CASSPPKGSEQYF. As DNA, the CDR3 is TGTGCCAGCAGTCCACCTAAGGGAAGCGAGCAGTACTTC. This sequence joins TRBV27 and TRBJ2-7, with D unclear. V lost 5 bases, J lost 6 bases, and 14 bases lay in between. In germline, CDR1 is MNHEY, CDR2 SMNVEV (reference sequence). CDR3 length: 13 amino acids.

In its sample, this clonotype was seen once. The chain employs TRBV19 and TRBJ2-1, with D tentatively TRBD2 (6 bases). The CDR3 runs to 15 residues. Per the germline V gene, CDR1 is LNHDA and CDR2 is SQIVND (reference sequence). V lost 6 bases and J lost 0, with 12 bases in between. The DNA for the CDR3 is TGTGCCAGTAGCGGGAGAGAAACCTCCTACAATGAGCAGTTCTTC. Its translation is CASSGRETSYNEQFF.

CDR3 nucleotide sequence: TGTGCCACCAGTGGTGCTAACAATGAGCAGTTCTTC. Translating it yields CATSGANNEQFF. The chain combines TRBV24-1 with TRBJ2-1, with D hard to call. Germline V gene lookup returns CDR1 KGHDR and CDR2 SFDVKD. This CDR3 comprises 12 residues. Trimming pared 5 bases from V and 5 bases from J, leaving 6 bases between.

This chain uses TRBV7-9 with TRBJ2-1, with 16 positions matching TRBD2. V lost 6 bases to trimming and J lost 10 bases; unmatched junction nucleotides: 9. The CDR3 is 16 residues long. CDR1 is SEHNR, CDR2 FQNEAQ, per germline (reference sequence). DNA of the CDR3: TGTGCCAGCAGGGGGACTAGCGGGAGGGGAAAAACGGAGCAGTTCTTC. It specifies CASRGTSGRGKTEQFF.

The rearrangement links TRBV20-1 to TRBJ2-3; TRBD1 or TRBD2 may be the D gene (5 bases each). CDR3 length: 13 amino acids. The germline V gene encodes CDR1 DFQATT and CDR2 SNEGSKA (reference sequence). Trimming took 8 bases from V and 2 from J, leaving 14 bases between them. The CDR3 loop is CSPRGTNTDTQYF. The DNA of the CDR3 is TGCAGTCCCCGTGGGACGAACACAGATACGCAGTATTTT.

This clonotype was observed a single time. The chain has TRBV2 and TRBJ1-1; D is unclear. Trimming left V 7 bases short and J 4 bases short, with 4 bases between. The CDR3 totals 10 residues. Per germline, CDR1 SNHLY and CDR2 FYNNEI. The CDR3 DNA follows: TGTGCCAGCATCGTCACTGAAGCTTTCTTT. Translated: CASIVTEAFF.

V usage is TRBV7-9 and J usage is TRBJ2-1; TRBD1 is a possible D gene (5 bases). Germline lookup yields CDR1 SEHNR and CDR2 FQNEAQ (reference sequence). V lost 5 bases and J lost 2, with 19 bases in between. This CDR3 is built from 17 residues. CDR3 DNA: TGTGCCAGCAGCCCCCAGGGCGTGGGGAAAGCCTACAATGAGCAGTTCTTC. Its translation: CASSPQGVGKAYNEQFF.

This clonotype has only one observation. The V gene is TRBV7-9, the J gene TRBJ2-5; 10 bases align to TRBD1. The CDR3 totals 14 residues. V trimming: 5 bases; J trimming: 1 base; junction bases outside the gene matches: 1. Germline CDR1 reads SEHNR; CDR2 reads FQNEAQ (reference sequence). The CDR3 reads CASSRTGGQETQYF. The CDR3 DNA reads TGTGCCAGCAGCCGGACAGGGGGCCAAGAGACCCAGTACTTC.

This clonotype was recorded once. The CDR3 bases are TGTGCCAGCAGCACAGGGGCTGGGGCCAACGTCCTGACTTTC. Translation: CASSTGAGANVLTF. The genes are TRBV6-2 or TRBV6-3 and TRBJ2-6, with 7 positions matching TRBD1. The CDR3 runs to 14 residues. Germline trimming cut 6 bases from V and 2 bases from J; bases unmatched to any gene: 1. Germline V lookup: CDR1 MNHEY, CDR2 SVGEGT.

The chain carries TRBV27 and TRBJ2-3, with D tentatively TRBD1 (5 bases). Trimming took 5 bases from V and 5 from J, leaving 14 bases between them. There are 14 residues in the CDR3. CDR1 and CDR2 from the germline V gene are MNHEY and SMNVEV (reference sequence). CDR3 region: CASSLQAPGDTQYF. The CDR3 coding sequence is TGTGCCAGCAGTCTACAGGCCCCGGGAGATACGCAGTATTTT.

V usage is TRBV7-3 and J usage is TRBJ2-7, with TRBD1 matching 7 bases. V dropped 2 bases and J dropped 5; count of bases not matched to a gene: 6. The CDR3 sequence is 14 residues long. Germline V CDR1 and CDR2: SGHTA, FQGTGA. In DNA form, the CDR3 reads TGTGCCAGCAGCTTATTAGGGGGCACCGACGAGCAGTACTTC. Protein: CASSLLGGTDEQYF.

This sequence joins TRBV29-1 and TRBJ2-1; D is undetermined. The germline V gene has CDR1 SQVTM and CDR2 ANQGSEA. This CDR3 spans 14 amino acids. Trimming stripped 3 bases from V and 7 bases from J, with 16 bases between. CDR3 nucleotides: TGCAGCGTTGAGGCTGACCGGAAGGGTAATGAGCAGTTCTTC. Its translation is CSVEADRKGNEQFF.

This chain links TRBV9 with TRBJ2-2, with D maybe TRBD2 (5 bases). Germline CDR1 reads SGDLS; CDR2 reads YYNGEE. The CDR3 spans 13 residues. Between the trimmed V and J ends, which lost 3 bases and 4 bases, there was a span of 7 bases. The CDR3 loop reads CASSAEGTGELFF. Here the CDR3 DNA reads TGTGCCAGCAGCGCAGAGGGCACCGGGGAGCTGTTTTTT. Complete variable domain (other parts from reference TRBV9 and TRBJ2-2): DSGVTQTPKHLITATGQRVTLRCSPRSGDLSVYWYQQSLDQGLQFLIQYYNGEERAKGNILERFSAQQFPDLHSELNLSSLELGDSALYFCASSAEGTGELFFGEGSRLTVL.

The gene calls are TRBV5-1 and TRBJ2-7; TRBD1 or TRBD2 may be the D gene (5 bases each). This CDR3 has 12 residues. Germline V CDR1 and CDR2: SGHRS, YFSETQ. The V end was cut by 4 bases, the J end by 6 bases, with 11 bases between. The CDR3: CASSAPGPEQYF. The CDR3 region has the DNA TGCGCCAGCAGCGCTCCGGGACCCGAGCAGTACTTC.

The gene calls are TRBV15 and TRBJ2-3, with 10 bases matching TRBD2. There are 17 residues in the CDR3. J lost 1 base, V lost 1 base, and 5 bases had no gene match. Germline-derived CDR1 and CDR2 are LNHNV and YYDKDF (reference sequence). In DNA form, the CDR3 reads TGTGCCACCAGCAGAGGGGCTAGCGGGAGTGGCACAGATACGCAGTATTTT. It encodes CATSRGASGSGTDTQYF.

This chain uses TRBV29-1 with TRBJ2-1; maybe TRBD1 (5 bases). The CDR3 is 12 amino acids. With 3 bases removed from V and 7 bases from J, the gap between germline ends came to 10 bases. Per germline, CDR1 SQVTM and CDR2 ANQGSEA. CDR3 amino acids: CSVEAGLNEQFF. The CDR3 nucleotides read TGCAGCGTTGAGGCAGGGTTAAATGAGCAGTTCTTC.

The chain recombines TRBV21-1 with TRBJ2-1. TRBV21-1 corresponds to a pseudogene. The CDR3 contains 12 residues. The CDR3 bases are TGTGCCAGCAGCAAAGCCTGCAATGAGCAGTTCTTC. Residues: CASSKACNEQFF.

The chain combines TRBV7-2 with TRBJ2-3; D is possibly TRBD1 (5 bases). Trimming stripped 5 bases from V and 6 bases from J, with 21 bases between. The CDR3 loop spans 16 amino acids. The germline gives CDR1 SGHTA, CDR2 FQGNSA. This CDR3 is CASSTKVTALVDTQYF. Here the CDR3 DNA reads TGTGCCAGCAGCACAAAAGTGACAGCTCTCGTGGATACGCAGTATTTT.

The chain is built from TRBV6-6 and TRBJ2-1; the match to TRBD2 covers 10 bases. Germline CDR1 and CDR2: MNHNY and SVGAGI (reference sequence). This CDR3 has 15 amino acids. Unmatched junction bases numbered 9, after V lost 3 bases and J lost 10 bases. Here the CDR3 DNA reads TGTGCCAGCAGTTATAGGACTAGCGGAAACGTCGAGCAGTTCTTC. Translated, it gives CASSYRTSGNVEQFF.

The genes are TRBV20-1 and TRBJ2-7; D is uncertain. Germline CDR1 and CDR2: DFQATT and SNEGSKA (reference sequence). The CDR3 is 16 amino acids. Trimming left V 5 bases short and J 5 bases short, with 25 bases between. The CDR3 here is CSAVSSLFGHPDEQYF. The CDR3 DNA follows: TGCAGTGCTGTCTCTTCCCTCTTCGGGCACCCGGACGAGCAGTACTTC.

CDR3 bases: TGTGCCACCAGCAGAGGAGCAGACCCCGGGGAGCAGTACTTC. Its protein product is CATSRGADPGEQYF. The chain couples TRBV15 to TRBJ2-7; D remains unclear. The CDR3 totals 14 residues. The V gene's germline CDR1 is LNHNV and CDR2 YYDKDF (reference sequence). Trimming stripped 1 base from V and 7 bases from J, with 14 bases between.